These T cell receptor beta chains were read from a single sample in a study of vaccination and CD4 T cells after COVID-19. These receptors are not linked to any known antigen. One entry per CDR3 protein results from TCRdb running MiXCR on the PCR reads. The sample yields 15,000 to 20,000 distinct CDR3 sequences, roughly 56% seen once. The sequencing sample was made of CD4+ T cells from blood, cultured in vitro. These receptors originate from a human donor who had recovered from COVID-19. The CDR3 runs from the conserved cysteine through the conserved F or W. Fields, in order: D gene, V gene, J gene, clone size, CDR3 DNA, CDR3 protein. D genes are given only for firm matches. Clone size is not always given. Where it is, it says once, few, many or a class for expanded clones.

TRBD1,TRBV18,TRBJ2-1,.,TGTGCCAGCTCACCCGGGACAGGGAGCTGGGATGAGCAGTTCTTC,CASSPGTGSWDEQFF
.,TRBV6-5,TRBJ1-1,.,TGTGCCAGCAGTTACCCGAATACGGGGGGCGGAATTTACGAGGCTTTCTTT,CASSYPNTGGGIYEAFF
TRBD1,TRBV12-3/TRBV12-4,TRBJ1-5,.,TGTGCCAGCACCCCGGACAGGGGAGGCCCTTATAGCAATCAGCCCCAGCATTTT,CASTPDRGGPYSNQPQHF
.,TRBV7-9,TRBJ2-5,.,TGTGCCAGCGCCTACAGGGTCCAAGAGACCCAGTACTTC,CASAYRVQETQYF
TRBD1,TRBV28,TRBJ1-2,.,TGTGCCAGCAGTTCCCACGGGACAGCCCGAAGTGGCTACACCTTC,CASSSHGTARSGYTF
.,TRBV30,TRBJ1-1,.,TGTGCCTGGGTCCCGGGACATCTAATGGGGAAAGCTTTCTTT,CAWVPGHLMGKAFF
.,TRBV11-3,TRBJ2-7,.,TGTGCCAGCAGTCCCGTTCGGGGGACCTACGAGCAGTACTTC,CASSPVRGTYEQYF
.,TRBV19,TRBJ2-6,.,TGTGCCAGTGGGACCTTTACCTCTGGGGCCAACGTCCTGACTTTC,CASGTFTSGANVLTF
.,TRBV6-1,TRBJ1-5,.,TGTGCCAGCAGTCCCCGCGAGGGGACCCTCTGGTATAGCAATCAGCCCCAGCATTTT,CASSPREGTLWYSNQPQHF
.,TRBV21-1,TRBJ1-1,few,TGTGCCAGCAGCAACTGCCCCAGGGGAGGGATAAACACTGAAGCTTTCTTT,CASSNCPRGGINTEAFF
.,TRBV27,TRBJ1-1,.,TGTGCCAGCAAGGGGGGAGGGAACACTGAAGCTTTCTTT,CASKGGGNTEAFF
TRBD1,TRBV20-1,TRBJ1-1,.,TGCAGTGTTCGACAGGGGACTGAAGCTTTCTTT,CSVRQGTEAFF
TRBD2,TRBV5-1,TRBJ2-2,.,TGCGCCAGCAGTGCGGGAGTCGACACCGGGGAGCTGTTTTTT,CASSAGVDTGELFF
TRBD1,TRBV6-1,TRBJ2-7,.,TGTGCCAGCAGAACAGGGGTTAGGGAGCAGTACTTC,CASRTGVREQYF
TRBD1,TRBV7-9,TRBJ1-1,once,TGTGCCAGCAGCATTCCGGGACAGAGTACTGAAGCTTTCTTT,CASSIPGQSTEAFF
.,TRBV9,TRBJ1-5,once,TGTGCCAGCAGTACGGGAGTTGGTCAGCCCCAGCATTTT,CASSTGVGQPQHF
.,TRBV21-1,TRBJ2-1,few,TGTGCCAGCAATTGGCTAGCGGGAGCAAGGGACAATGAGCAGTTCTTC,CASNWLAGARDNEQFF
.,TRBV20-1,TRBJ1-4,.,TGCAGTGCAGACAGGCTTAATGAAAAACTGTTTTTT,CSADRLNEKLFF
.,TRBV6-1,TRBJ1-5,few,TGTGCCACCCGGGCCTTTAGCAATCAGCCCCAGCATTTT,CATRAFSNQPQHF
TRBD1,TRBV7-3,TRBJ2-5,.,TGTGCCAGCAGCTCGACAGGGTACCAAGAGACCCAGTACTTC,CASSSTGYQETQYF
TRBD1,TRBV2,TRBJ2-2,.,TGTGCCAGCAGTGTAGGACAGGGGAACACCGGGGAGCTGTTTTTT,CASSVGQGNTGELFF
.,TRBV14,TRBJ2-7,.,TGTGCCAGCAGCACCGGCGCCGGGAACGAGCAGTACTTC,CASSTGAGNEQYF
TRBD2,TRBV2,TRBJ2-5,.,TGTGCCAGCAGTCATAGGACTAGCGGGAGTGAAGAGACCCAGTACTTC,CASSHRTSGSEETQYF
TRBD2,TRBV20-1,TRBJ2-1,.,TGCAGTTCGACTAGCGGGACCGAATCCTACAATGAGCAGTTCTTC,CSSTSGTESYNEQFF
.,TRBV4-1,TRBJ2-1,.,TGCGCCAGCAGCCAAGGGGGGAATGGGGGCGAGCAGTTCTTC,CASSQGGNGGEQFF
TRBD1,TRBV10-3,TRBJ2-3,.,TGTGCCATCAGAACCGGGACAGCTACAGATACGCAGTATTTT,CAIRTGTATDTQYF
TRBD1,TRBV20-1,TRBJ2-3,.,TGCAGTACCGACAGGGGACGTCAAAATACGCAGTATTTT,CSTDRGRQNTQYF
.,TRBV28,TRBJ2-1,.,TGTGCCAGCAGTCCCCCGCCTATAGCGCCTGGCTACAATGAGCAGTTCTTC,CASSPPPIAPGYNEQFF
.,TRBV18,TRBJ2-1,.,TGTGCCAGCTCCCGGGACCGCACTTACAATGAGCAGTTCTTC,CASSRDRTYNEQFF
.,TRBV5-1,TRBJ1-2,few,TGCGCCAGCAGCTTGGAAGCAGGGAGCTATGGCTACACCTTC,CASSLEAGSYGYTF
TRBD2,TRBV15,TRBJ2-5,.,TGTGCCACCAGCAGAGTCAGACTAGCCCAAGAGACCCAGTACTTC,CATSRVRLAQETQYF
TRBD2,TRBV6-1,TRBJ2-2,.,TGTGCCAGCAGTCAGACTAGCGGGAGGGCGGACACCGGGGAGCTGTTTTTT,CASSQTSGRADTGELFF
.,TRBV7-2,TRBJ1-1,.,TGTGCCAGCAGTCCTGTAATAGGGAGAATGAACACTGAAGCTTTCTTT,CASSPVIGRMNTEAFF
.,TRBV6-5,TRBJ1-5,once,TGTGCCAGCAGTTTGGAGAAGGGGGAGAGCAATCAGCCCCAGCATTTT,CASSLEKGESNQPQHF